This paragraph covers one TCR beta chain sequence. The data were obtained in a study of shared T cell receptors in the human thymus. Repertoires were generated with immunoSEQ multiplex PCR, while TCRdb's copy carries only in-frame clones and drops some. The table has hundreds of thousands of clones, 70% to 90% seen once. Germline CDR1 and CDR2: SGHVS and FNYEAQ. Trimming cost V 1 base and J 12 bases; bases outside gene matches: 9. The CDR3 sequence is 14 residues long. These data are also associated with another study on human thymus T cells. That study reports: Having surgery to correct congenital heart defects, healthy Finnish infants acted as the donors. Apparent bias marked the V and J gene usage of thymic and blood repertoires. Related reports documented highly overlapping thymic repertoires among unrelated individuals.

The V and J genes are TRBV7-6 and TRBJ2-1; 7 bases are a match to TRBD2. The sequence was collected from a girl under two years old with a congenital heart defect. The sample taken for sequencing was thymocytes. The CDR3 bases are TGTGCCAGCAGCTTAGGGACGCACCCGGGAGGGCAGTTCTTC. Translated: CASSLGTHPGGQFF.